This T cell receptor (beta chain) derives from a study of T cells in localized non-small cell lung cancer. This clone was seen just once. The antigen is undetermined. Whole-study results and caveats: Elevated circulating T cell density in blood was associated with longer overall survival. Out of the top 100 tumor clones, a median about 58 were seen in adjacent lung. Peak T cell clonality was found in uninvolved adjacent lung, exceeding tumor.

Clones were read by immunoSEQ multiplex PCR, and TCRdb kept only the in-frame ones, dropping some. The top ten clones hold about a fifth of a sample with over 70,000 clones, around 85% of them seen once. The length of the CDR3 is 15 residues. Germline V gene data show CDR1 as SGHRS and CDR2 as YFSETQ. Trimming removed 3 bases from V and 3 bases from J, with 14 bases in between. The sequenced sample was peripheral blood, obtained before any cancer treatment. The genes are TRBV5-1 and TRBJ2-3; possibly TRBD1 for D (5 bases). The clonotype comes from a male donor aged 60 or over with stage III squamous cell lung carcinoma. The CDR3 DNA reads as TGCGCCAGCAGCTCGCAGGGTATTCGGACAGATACGCAGTATTTT. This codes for CASSSQGIRTDTQYF. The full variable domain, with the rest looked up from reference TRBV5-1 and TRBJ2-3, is KAGVTQTPRYLIKTRGQQVTLSCSPISGHRSVSWYQQTPGQGLQFLFEYFSETQRNKGNFPGRFSGRQFSNSRSEMNVSTLELGDSALYLCASSSQGIRTDTQYFGPGTRLTVL.